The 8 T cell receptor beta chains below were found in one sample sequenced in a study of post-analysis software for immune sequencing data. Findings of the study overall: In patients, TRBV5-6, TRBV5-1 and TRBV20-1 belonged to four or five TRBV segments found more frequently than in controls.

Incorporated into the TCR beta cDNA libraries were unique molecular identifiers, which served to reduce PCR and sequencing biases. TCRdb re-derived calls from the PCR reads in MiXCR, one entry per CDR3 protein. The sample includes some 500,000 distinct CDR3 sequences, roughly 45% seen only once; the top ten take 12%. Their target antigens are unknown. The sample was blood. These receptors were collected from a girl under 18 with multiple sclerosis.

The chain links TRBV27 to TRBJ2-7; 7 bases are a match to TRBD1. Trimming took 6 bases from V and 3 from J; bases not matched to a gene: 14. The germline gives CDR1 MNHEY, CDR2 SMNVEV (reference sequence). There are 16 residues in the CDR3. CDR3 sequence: CASRPNRGFAHYEQYF. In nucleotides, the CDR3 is TGTGCCAGCAGACCTAACAGGGGCTTTGCCCACTACGAGCAGTACTTC.

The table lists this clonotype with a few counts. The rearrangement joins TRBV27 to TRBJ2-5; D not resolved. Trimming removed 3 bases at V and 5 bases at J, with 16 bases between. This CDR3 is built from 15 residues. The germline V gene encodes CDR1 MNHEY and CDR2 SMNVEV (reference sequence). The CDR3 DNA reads TGTGCCAGCAGTTTCCGACACAGTTCTCGGGAGACCCAGTACTTC. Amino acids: CASSFRHSSRETQYF.

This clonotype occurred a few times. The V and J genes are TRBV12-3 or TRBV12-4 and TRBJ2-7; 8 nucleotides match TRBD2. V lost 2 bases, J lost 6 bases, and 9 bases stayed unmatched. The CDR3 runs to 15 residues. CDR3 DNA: TGTGCCAGCAGTTTACAACGGGGGGGCACGGGCGAGCAGTACTTC. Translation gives CASSLQRGGTGEQYF.

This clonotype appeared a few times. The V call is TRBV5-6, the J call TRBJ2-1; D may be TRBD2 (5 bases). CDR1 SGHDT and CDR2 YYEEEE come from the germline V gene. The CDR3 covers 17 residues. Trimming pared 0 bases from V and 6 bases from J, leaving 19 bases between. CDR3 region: CASSLDDLAGTPNEQFF. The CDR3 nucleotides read TGTGCCAGCAGCTTGGACGATCTAGCAGGAACCCCCAATGAGCAGTTCTTC.

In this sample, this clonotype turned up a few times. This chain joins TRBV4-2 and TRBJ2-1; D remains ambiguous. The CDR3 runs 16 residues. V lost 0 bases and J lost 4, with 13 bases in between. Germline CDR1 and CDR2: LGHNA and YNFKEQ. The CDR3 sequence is CASSQDSITVYNEQFF. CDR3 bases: TGTGCCAGCAGCCAAGATAGTATCACAGTGTACAATGAGCAGTTCTTC.

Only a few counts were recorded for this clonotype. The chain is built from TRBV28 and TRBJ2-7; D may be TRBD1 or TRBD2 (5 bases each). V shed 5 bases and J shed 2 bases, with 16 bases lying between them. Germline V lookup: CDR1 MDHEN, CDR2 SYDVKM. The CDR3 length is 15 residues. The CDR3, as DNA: TGTGCCAGCAGTCCTACCAGGGACGCTCCCTACGAGCAGTACTTC. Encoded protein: CASSPTRDAPYEQYF.

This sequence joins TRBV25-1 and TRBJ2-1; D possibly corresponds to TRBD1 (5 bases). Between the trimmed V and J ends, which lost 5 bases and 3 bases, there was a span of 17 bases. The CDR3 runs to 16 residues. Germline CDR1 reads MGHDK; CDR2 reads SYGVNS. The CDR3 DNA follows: TGTGCCAGCAGTAGGGGCGACAGTATTAGCTACAATGAGCAGTTCTTC. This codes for CASSRGDSISYNEQFF.

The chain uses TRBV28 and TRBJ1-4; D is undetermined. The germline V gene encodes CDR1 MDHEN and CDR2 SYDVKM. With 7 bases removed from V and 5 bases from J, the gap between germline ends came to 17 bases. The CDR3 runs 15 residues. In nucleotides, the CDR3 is TGTGCCAGCATCCCGGGAGGTTTCGTCAATGAAAAACTGTTTTTT. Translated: CASIPGGFVNEKLFF.